This is a list of T cell receptor beta chains from one sample in a study of blood T cell repertoires in COVID-19. Method: immunoSEQ multiplex PCR; TCRdb's copy keeps in-frame clones and lacks some. The data contain around 280,000 clones, more than 75% of them singletons. The sample comprised peripheral blood. Receptors were obtained from a man between 65 and 85 years old with acute or convalescent COVID-19. Both conserved end residues are part of each CDR3. D genes are given only for firm matches. Clone sizes are given selectively: once, few, many, or a class where the clone is expanded.

clone size	J gene	D gene	V gene	CDR3 protein	CDR3 DNA
NA	TRBJ2-5	TRBD2	TRBV7-3	CASSPAGGAQETQYF	TGTGCCAGCAGCCCCGCCGGGGGGGCCCAGGAGACCCAGTACTTC
once	TRBJ2-2	TRBD1	TRBV10-1	CASSESATGLNTGELFF	TGCGCCAGCAGTGAGTCCGCGACAGGGTTGAACACCGGGGAGCTGTTTTTT
NA	TRBJ2-3	NA	TRBV25-1	CASSDLGGASSTDTQYF	TGTGCCAGCAGTGACCTCGGCGGCGCATCTAGCACAGATACGCAGTATTTT
NA	TRBJ2-1	TRBD1	TRBV5-1	CASSKTGTDYNEQFF	TGCGCCAGCAGCAAGACCGGGACAGACTACAATGAGCAGTTCTTC
NA	TRBJ1-2	NA	TRBV5-1	CASSPEAGLSGYTF	TGCGCCAGTTCCCCCGAGGCGGGGTTGTCTGGCTACACCTTC
once	TRBJ2-5	NA	TRBV7-9	CASSHDRIQETQYF	TGTGCCAGCAGTCACGACAGGATTCAAGAGACCCAGTACTTC
NA	TRBJ2-1	TRBD1	TRBV27	CASSFRDRGNEQFF	TGTGCCAGCAGTTTCCGGGACAGGGGTAATGAGCAGTTCTTC
NA	TRBJ2-7	TRBD1	TRBV6-5	CASSSTGTGAGEQYF	TGTGCCAGCAGTTCAACCGGGACAGGGGCTGGCGAGCAGTACTTC
NA	TRBJ2-4	TRBD2	TRBV29-1	CSVFSGRGVKNIQYF	TGCAGCGTTTTTAGCGGGAGAGGGGTCAAAAACATTCAGTACTTC
NA	TRBJ1-2	TRBD1	TRBV10-3	CAVETGNVRGYTF	TGTGCCGTCGAGACAGGGAACGTCCGGGGCTACACCTTC
NA	TRBJ2-1	TRBD1	TRBV5-5	CASSLTGVEYNEQFF	TGTGCCAGCAGCTTAACAGGGGTAGAGTACAATGAGCAGTTCTTC
NA	TRBJ2-1	TRBD1	TRBV28	CASSLWGNRGGYEQFF	TGTGCCAGCAGTTTATGGGGAAACAGGGGCGGCTATGAGCAGTTCTTC
NA	TRBJ1-5	TRBD1	TRBV18	CASSSTGRDQPQHF	TGTGCCAGCTCCTCGACAGGGAGAGATCAGCCCCAGCATTTT
NA	TRBJ1-5	NA	TRBV19	CASQQSGNQPQHF	TGTGCCTCACAACAGTCAGGCAATCAGCCCCAGCATTTT
NA	TRBJ2-7	TRBD1	TRBV18	CASSPGQGAYNEQYF	TGTGCCAGCTCACCGGGACAGGGGGCGTATAACGAGCAGTACTTC
once	TRBJ2-3	NA	TRBV4-1	CASSQVRETDTQYF	TGCGCCAGCAGCCAAGTTCGGGAGACAGATACGCAGTATTTT
few	TRBJ2-3	TRBD2	TRBV18	CASSPPVGLAGAFTDTQYF	TGTGCCAGCTCACCTCCCGTGGGACTAGCGGGAGCATTCACAGATACGCAGTATTTT
once	TRBJ2-7	NA	TRBV29-1	CSGRDSSYEQYF	TGCAGCGGCCGCGACAGCAGCTACGAGCAGTACTTC
NA	TRBJ2-1	TRBD2	TRBV9	CASSEGLAVYNEQFF	TGTGCCAGCAGCGAAGGACTAGCGGTTTACAATGAGCAGTTCTTC
NA	TRBJ2-2	TRBD2	TRBV9	CASSVDRGAGELFF	TGTGCCAGCAGCGTAGACCGGGGGGCCGGGGAGCTGTTTTTT
NA	TRBJ2-2	NA	TRBV20-1	CSASLDRNTGELFF	TGCAGTGCTAGTCTGGACAGGAACACCGGGGAGCTGTTTTTT
NA	TRBJ2-2	TRBD1	TRBV5-6	CASSLMMGQGYTGELFF	TGTGCCAGCAGCTTAATGATGGGACAGGGATACACCGGGGAGCTGTTTTTT
NA	TRBJ1-6	NA	TRBV19	CASSMAQGNSPLHF	TGTGCCAGTAGTATGGCACAGGGAAATTCACCCCTCCACTTT
few	TRBJ2-7	TRBD1	TRBV2	CASSWTGTEQYF	TGTGCCAGCAGTTGGACAGGGACCGAGCAGTACTTC
NA	TRBJ1-2	NA	TRBV7-9	CASSPRGGEADGYTF	TGTGCCAGCAGCCCACGAGGAGGGGAGGCGGATGGCTACACCTTC
NA	TRBJ2-4	NA	TRBV6-1	CASSETGARNIQYF	TGTGCCAGCAGTGAGACAGGAGCGAGGAACATTCAGTACTTC
once	TRBJ2-2	NA	TRBV15	CATSRDPQRLNTGELFF	TGTGCCACCAGCAGAGACCCCCAGCGGCTGAACACCGGGGAGCTGTTTTTT
NA	TRBJ2-7	TRBD1	TRBV10-3	CAIRSRGTYEQYF	TGTGCCATCAGGAGCAGGGGGACCTACGAGCAGTACTTC
NA	TRBJ2-1	TRBD1	TRBV19	CASSDRDRGAGEQFF	TGTGCCAGTAGTGACCGGGACAGGGGGGCGGGTGAGCAGTTCTTC
once	TRBJ1-1	NA	TRBV29-1	CSVVRTEAFF	TGCAGCGTAGTACGGACTGAAGCTTTCTTT
NA	TRBJ1-5	NA	TRBV25-1	CASSDTYWGEGCQPQHF	TGTGCCAGCAGTGATACCTATTGGGGGGAGGGTTGTCAGCCCCAGCATTTT
NA	TRBJ1-5	TRBD1	TRBV19	CASSTQGAGNQPQHF	TGTGCCAGTAGTACACAGGGGGCTGGCAATCAGCCCCAGCATTTT
NA	TRBJ2-7	NA	TRBV28	CASSQGTPRGEQYF	TGTGCCAGCAGCCAAGGGACACCCCGGGGCGAGCAGTACTTC
NA	TRBJ2-3	NA	TRBV19	CASKELSTDTQYF	TGTGCCAGTAAAGAACTGTCCACAGATACGCAGTATTTT
NA	TRBJ2-2	NA	TRBV7-9	CASSHGATNTGELFF	TGTGCCAGCAGCCACGGAGCCACTAACACCGGGGAGCTGTTTTTT
NA	TRBJ2-2	NA	TRBV6-4	CASRRELNTGELFF	TGTGCCAGCAGGAGAGAACTGAACACCGGGGAGCTGTTTTTT
NA	TRBJ2-2	TRBD2	TRBV11-2	CASSFTSGGPAGNTGELFF	TGTGCCAGCAGCTTCACTAGCGGGGGGCCTGCCGGAAACACCGGGGAGCTGTTTTTT
NA	TRBJ1-6	NA	TRBV6-6	CASRGAGNSPLHF	TGTGCCAGCAGGGGGGCTGGCAATTCACCCCTCCACTTT
NA	TRBJ1-1	TRBD1	TRBV28	CASSLTGGATEAFF	TGTGCCAGCAGTCTGACAGGGGGCGCTACTGAAGCTTTCTTT
NA	TRBJ1-4	NA	TRBV7-2	CASSKLATNEKLFF	TGTGCCAGCAGTAAACTAGCAACTAATGAAAAACTGTTTTTT
NA	TRBJ2-4	TRBD2	TRBV5-5	CASSLGRGEGIQYF	TGTGCCAGCAGCTTGGGCCGGGGGGAAGGCATTCAGTACTTC
once	TRBJ2-7	TRBD1	TRBV10-2	CASIGQGPYEQYF	TGCGCCAGCATAGGACAGGGACCCTACGAGCAGTACTTC
NA	TRBJ1-4	TRBD1	TRBV12-3/TRBV12-4	CASRPQGEKLFF	TGTGCCAGCAGACCACAGGGGGAAAAACTGTTTTTT
NA	TRBJ1-5	NA	TRBV7-2	CASSLGDYSNQPQHF	TGTGCCAGCAGCTTGGGCGATTATAGCAATCAGCCCCAGCATTTT
NA	TRBJ2-1	TRBD2	TRBV4-1	CASSPTPGGDYNEQFF	TGCGCCAGCAGCCCAACCCCGGGGGGGGATTACAATGAGCAGTTCTTC
NA	TRBJ1-6	NA	TRBV4-2	CASSQFDSSSSPLHF	TGTGCCAGCAGCCAATTCGACAGTTCGAGCTCACCCCTCCACTTT
NA	TRBJ2-2	TRBD2	TRBV7-2	CASSWTSGRGRTGELFF	TGTGCCAGCAGCTGGACTAGCGGGAGAGGGCGCACCGGGGAGCTGTTTTTT
NA	TRBJ2-1	TRBD2	TRBV7-3	CASSLVLADYNEQFF	TGTGCCAGCAGCTTAGTACTAGCGGACTACAATGAGCAGTTCTTC
NA	TRBJ2-5	TRBD2	TRBV3-1/TRBV3-2	CASSRGGETQYF	TGTGCCAGCAGCCGCGGGGGAGAGACCCAGTACTTC
NA	TRBJ2-7	NA	TRBV2	CASAQGDEQYF	TGTGCCAGCGCGCAGGGCGACGAGCAGTACTTC
NA	TRBJ2-7	TRBD1	TRBV6-6	CASSTGTGSYEQYF	TGTGCCAGCAGCACCGGGACAGGGTCCTACGAGCAGTACTTC
NA	TRBJ2-2	NA	TRBV19	CASSRGSSAGELFF	TGTGCCAGTAGTCGCGGGTCGAGCGCCGGGGAGCTGTTTTTT
NA	TRBJ1-6	TRBD1	TRBV19	CASTRDRSLNSPLHF	TGTGCCAGTACGAGGGACAGAAGCCTTAATTCACCCCTCCACTTT
NA	TRBJ2-5	TRBD2	TRBV14	CASSNYVAGGETQYF	TGTGCCAGCAGCAACTACGTCGCGGGGGGAGAGACCCAGTACTTC
NA	TRBJ1-5	NA	TRBV12-3/TRBV12-4	CASSSGVGQPQHF	TGTGCCAGCAGTTCAGGGGTGGGTCAGCCCCAGCATTTT